These 23 T cell receptor beta chains were sequenced from one sample in a study of radiation and T cells in renal cell carcinoma (TCRdb year 2020). The library was made by the immunoSEQ multiplex PCR assay. Sourced from immuneACCESS, this table was stored by TCRdb with only in-frame sequences that have V and J called. A share of the clones is absent; for the studies checked, an unresolved V gene accounts for under half, and the remainder has no known explanation. The sample table holds tens of thousands of clones, of which 65% to 80% were seen once. The ten largest account for approximately 6.8% of the sample. What this sample's time point label stands for: baseline pretreatment blood. The treatment or condition label corresponds to: 15 Gy SBRT to primary tumor, nephrectomy 4 weeks later. The starting material was blood, obtained from a patient whose treatment included radiotherapy and nephrectomy. The receptors come from a man aged 55 to 70 with renal cell carcinoma.

V gene TRBV27 combines with J gene TRBJ2-3, with 11 nucleotides matching TRBD2. The CDR3 has 16 residues. After removal of 6 bases from V and 7 bases from J, the junction contained 12 bases not matched to a gene. Germline V gives CDR1 MNHEY, CDR2 SMNVEV (reference sequence). Here the CDR3 reads CASRLWASGGKNTQYF. The CDR3 nucleotides are TGTGCCAGCAGGCTTTGGGCTAGCGGGGGGAAAAATACGCAGTATTTT.

This clone has only one observation. V and J are TRBV18 and TRBJ1-6; D is ambiguous. Trimming shortened V by 5 bases and J by 8 bases, and 13 bases separated the two germline ends. CDR3 length equals 14 residues. Germline values: CDR1 KGHSH, CDR2 LQKENI. Here the CDR3 DNA reads TGTGCCAGCTCATTAAACCCTGCGGATTCACCCCTCCACTTT. Translated: CASSLNPADSPLHF. Full variable domain (remainder filled in from reference TRBV18 and TRBJ1-6): NAGVMQNPRHLVRRRGQEARLRCSPMKGHSHVYWYRQLPEEGLKFMVYLQKENIIDESGMPKERFSAEFPKEGPSILRIQQVVRGDSAAYFCASSLNPADSPLHFGNGTRLTVT.

This sequence joins TRBV7-9 and TRBJ1-2; 8 nucleotides match TRBD1. CDR1 and CDR2 from the germline V gene are SEHNR and FQNEAQ (reference sequence). CDR3 size: 16 residues. V trimming: 5 bases; J trimming: 0 bases; junction bases outside the gene matches: 8. The CDR3 loop reads CASSPQGQEANYGYTF. Written as DNA, the CDR3 is TGTGCCAGCAGCCCTCAGGGACAGGAAGCTAACTATGGCTACACCTTC.

The chain employs TRBV5-6 and TRBJ2-1; 10 bases are a match to TRBD2. The V segment lost 5 bases and the J segment 9 bases; nucleotides outside the gene matches: 14. Germline V gene sequence: CDR1 SGHDT, CDR2 YYEEEE. CDR3 size: 16 residues. The CDR3 region is CASSLQREGLWGEQFF. As DNA, the CDR3 is TGTGCCAGCAGTCTACAGCGGGAGGGCCTCTGGGGTGAGCAGTTCTTC.

The V call is TRBV5-1, the J call TRBJ1-1, with D unresolved. The CDR3 consists of 15 residues. The V and J ends lost 0 bases and 1 base respectively, with 10 bases between them. Germline CDR1 SGHRS, CDR2 YFSETQ. CDR3 sequence (DNA): TGCGCCAGCAGCTTGGATGGATGGGAGAACACTGAAGCTTTCTTT. As protein: CASSLDGWENTEAFF.

The chain combines TRBV5-1 with TRBJ2-3; no reliable D call. V lost 4 bases and J 0 bases, leaving 6 bases between the germline ends. Looked up from germline, CDR1 is SGHRS and CDR2 is YFSETQ. CDR3 length: 13 residues. CDR3 coding DNA: TGCGCCAGCAGCCCCCCTAGCACAGATACGCAGTATTTT. Protein product: CASSPPSTDTQYF.

CDR3 in DNA: TGTGCCAGTAGTATAGTTGGTCAGCCCCAGCATTTT. Protein sequence: CASSIVGQPQHF. V and J are TRBV19 and TRBJ1-5; D not certain. V was trimmed by 1 base and J by 6 bases, leaving 4 bases between them. Looked up from germline, CDR1 is LNHDA and CDR2 is SQIVND (reference sequence). CDR3 length equals 12 residues.

The chain recombines TRBV5-1 with TRBJ2-6; D gene uncertain. CDR1 and CDR2 from the germline V gene are SGHRS and YFSETQ. Trimming cost V 6 bases and J 2 bases, with 6 bases left between them. CDR3 size: 13 residues. CDR3 sequence: CASKQAGANVLTF. DNA for the CDR3: TGCGCCAGCAAGCAAGCTGGGGCCAACGTCCTGACTTTC.

The J gene is TRBJ2-3, the V gene TRBV6-5; 8 positions match TRBD1. After removal of 2 bases from V and 5 bases from J, the junction contained 6 bases not matched to a gene. CDR3 length equals 15 residues. The V gene's germline CDR1 is MNHEY and CDR2 SVGAGI. CDR3 region: CASSYGDRMIDTQYF. The CDR3 DNA sequence: TGTGCCAGCAGTTACGGGGACAGGATGATAGATACGCAGTATTTT.

V usage is TRBV28 and J usage is TRBJ2-3; D is unclear. Germline-derived CDR1 and CDR2 are MDHEN and SYDVKM. The germline V and J ends were trimmed by 5 bases and 2 bases, with 8 bases remaining between them. The CDR3 covers 13 residues. CDR3 DNA sequence: TGTGCCAGCAGTAGCCCTTTCACAGATACGCAGTATTTT. Its translation is CASSSPFTDTQYF.

The V and J genes are TRBV5-1 and TRBJ1-6, with D possibly being TRBD1 (6 bases). Germline values: CDR1 SGHRS, CDR2 YFSETQ. The V end was cut by 4 bases, the J end by 7 bases, with 15 bases between. CDR3 length equals 15 residues. The chain's CDR3 is CASSVGQSYNSPLHF. The CDR3 region has the DNA TGCGCCAGCAGCGTCGGACAGTCGTACAATTCACCCCTCCACTTT.

The chain carries TRBV5-1 and TRBJ2-3; D remains ambiguous. Germline V gene sequence: CDR1 SGHRS, CDR2 YFSETQ. With 0 bases removed from V and 5 bases from J, the gap between germline ends came to 4 bases. The CDR3 length is 12 residues. The DNA for the CDR3 is TGCGCCAGCAGCTTGGGGCAAGATACGCAGTATTTT. This encodes CASSLGQDTQYF.

The chain has TRBV19 and TRBJ2-7; weak D call: TRBD2 (5 bases). CDR1 is LNHDA, CDR2 SQIVND, per germline (reference sequence). The CDR3 covers 16 residues. Trimming took off 2 bases at V and 0 bases at J, with 14 bases between the two ends. The CDR3 here is CASSIFHAGSSYEQYV. CDR3 in DNA: TGTGCCAGTAGTATATTCCATGCGGGTAGCTCCTACGAGCAGTACGTC.

The chain links TRBV6-5 to TRBJ1-1; 7 nucleotides align to TRBD1. Germline lookup yields CDR1 MNHEY and CDR2 SVGAGI. The V segment lost 0 bases and the J segment 5 bases; nucleotides outside the gene matches: 6. The CDR3 spans 15 residues. DNA for the CDR3: TGTGCCAGCAGTTACTCATCCGGCAGGGGGACTGAAGCTTTCTTT. It translates to CASSYSSGRGTEAFF.

The chain combines TRBV5-8 with TRBJ1-1, with D maybe TRBD1 (5 bases). Germline lookup yields CDR1 SGHTS and CDR2 YDEGEE. V was clipped by 2 bases and J by 2 bases, with 7 bases between them. The CDR3 loop spans 13 amino acids. CDR3 DNA sequence: TGTGCCAGCAGCTTTGGACACAACACTGAAGCTTTCTTT. This translates into CASSFGHNTEAFF.

Only a few counts were recorded for this clone. The gene calls are TRBV19 and TRBJ1-5; no clear D gene. Trimming took off 0 bases at V and 5 bases at J, with 2 bases between the two ends. CDR3 length: 12 residues. The germline V gene encodes CDR1 LNHDA and CDR2 SQIVND (reference sequence). CDR3 amino acids: CASSIDHQPQHF. The CDR3 DNA follows: TGTGCCAGTAGTATAGATCATCAGCCCCAGCATTTT.

The chain links TRBV2 to TRBJ1-2, with unresolved D. The ends were cut back, 4 bases at V and 0 bases at J, with 9 bases in the middle. The CDR3 covers 14 residues. Germline lookup yields CDR1 SNHLY and CDR2 FYNNEI. The CDR3 reads CASSVQDPNYGYTF. DNA of the CDR3: TGTGCCAGCAGTGTTCAGGACCCTAACTATGGCTACACCTTC.

The CDR3 sequence: CASSLLAGGYTDTQYF. DNA for the CDR3: TGTGCCAGCAGCCTGCTAGCGGGAGGGTACACAGATACGCAGTATTTT. The V and J genes are TRBV5-6 and TRBJ2-3, with 12 nucleotides matching TRBD2. CDR3 size: 16 residues. Germline V gene sequence: CDR1 SGHDT, CDR2 YYEEEE. Trimming cost V 4 bases and J 2 bases; bases outside gene matches: 5.

The table lists this clone with a few counts. The rearrangement links TRBV10-3 to TRBJ1-1; D ambiguous. Germline values: CDR1 ENHRY, CDR2 SYGVKD. The CDR3 contains 14 residues. V was clipped by 3 bases and J by 4 bases, with 12 bases between them. Here the CDR3 DNA reads TGTGCCATCAGTGAAGAGGGAGGAAGCACTGAAGCTTTCTTT. This translates into CAISEEGGSTEAFF.

V and J are TRBV7-8 and TRBJ1-4; 9 nucleotides line up with TRBD1. The J segment lost 7 bases and the V segment lost 7 bases, leaving 10 bases of the junction unmatched. This CDR3 has 15 residues. CDR1 is SGHVS and CDR2 is FQNEAQ in the germline V gene. CDR3 nucleotides: TGTGCCAGCAAGAAGGACAGGGGACTGGGTGAAAAACTGTTTTTT. Amino acid sequence: CASKKDRGLGEKLFF.

This clone was recorded a few times. This chain links TRBV4-2 with TRBJ1-4, with D possibly TRBD1 on 5 matching bases. Germline CDR1 LGHNA, CDR2 YNFKEQ. The ends were cut back, 0 bases at V and 8 bases at J, with 13 bases in the middle. The CDR3 is 15 amino acids. This chain's CDR3 is CASSQDGTGGEKLFF. The CDR3 DNA reads as TGTGCCAGCAGCCAAGACGGGACTGGGGGGGAAAAACTGTTTTTT.

The V call is TRBV9, the J call TRBJ2-7; 7 bases are shared with TRBD1. From germline, CDR1 is SGDLS and CDR2 YYNGEE. The CDR3 loop spans 17 amino acids. V lost 6 bases, J lost 2 bases, and 17 bases stayed unmatched. CDR3 region: CASTGIHRQGGPYEQYF. CDR3 nucleotide sequence: TGTGCCAGCACTGGCATACATAGACAGGGTGGGCCCTACGAGCAGTACTTC.

This clone was recorded a few times. The chain combines TRBV29-1 with TRBJ1-1; unclear D gene. The ends were cut back, 6 bases at V and 1 base at J, with 9 bases in the middle. Germline CDR1 SQVTM, CDR2 ANQGSEA. CDR3 length: 12 amino acids. The CDR3 spells CSVPTGNTEAFF. CDR3 sequence (DNA): TGCAGCGTCCCCACGGGGAACACTGAAGCTTTCTTT.